This T cell receptor beta chain derives from a study of T cell responses to AZD1222 COVID-19 vaccine. Profiled with immunoSEQ multiplex PCR; TCRdb holds only in-frame clones, not every one. Of some 74,000 clones in the sample, 70% to 90% were seen once. The germline V gene encodes CDR1 SNHLY and CDR2 FYNNEI. Trimming cost V 3 bases and J 0 bases; bases outside gene matches: 8. The CDR3 totals 18 residues. This sequence originates from an adult who received the AZD1222 COVID-19 vaccine. The chain combines TRBV2 with TRBJ2-6, with 7 bases matching TRBD1. The material was peripheral blood, obtained 28 days after the second AZD1222 dose. CDR3 coding DNA: TGTGCCAGCAGTGACCCGGGACAGAAATTCTCTGGGGCCAACGTCCTGACTTTC. This translates into CASSDPGQKFSGANVLTF.